A selection of T cell receptor beta chains follows, all from one sample in a study of Tregs in tolerant kidney transplant recipients. Libraries were prepared by immunoSEQ multiplex PCR; TCRdb keeps only in-frame clonotypes and omits some of them. This sample carries about 77,000 clones, 98% of them seen once, and the ten largest clones take approximately 0.52%. The sample in question was CD4+ T cells from blood, obtained before the transplant. All receptors come from a human donor who received a combined kidney and bone marrow transplant. Both conserved end residues are part of each CDR3. The D gene is left open where the match is weak. Clone size is given for some rows only: seen once, a few or many times, or a class if the clone is expanded.

V: TRBV5-1; J: TRBJ2-6; size: NA; D: NA; CDR3: CASSLLGLNSGANVLTF; DNA: TGCGCCAGCAGCTTACTCGGACTTAACTCTGGGGCCAACGTCCTGACTTTC
V: TRBV5-1; J: TRBJ2-1; size: NA; D: NA; CDR3: CASSLYVTVTKNEQFF; DNA: TGCGCCAGCAGCTTGTACGTGACTGTAACAAAAAATGAGCAGTTCTTC
V: TRBV28; J: TRBJ1-1; size: NA; D: TRBD1; CDR3: CASSPPQGAGTEAFF; DNA: TGTGCCAGCAGTCCCCCACAGGGGGCGGGGACTGAAGCTTTCTTT
V: TRBV5-1; J: TRBJ2-5; size: NA; D: TRBD1; CDR3: CASSRGQGDGKTQYF; DNA: TGCGCCAGCAGCCGCGGACAGGGGGACGGGAAGACCCAGTACTTC
V: TRBV27; J: TRBJ2-2; size: NA; D: TRBD2; CDR3: CASSYGLAGSTNTGELLF; DNA: TGTGCCAGCAGTTACGGACTAGCGGGAAGTACGAACACCGGGGAGCTGCTTTTT
V: TRBV5-1; J: TRBJ2-2; size: NA; D: TRBD2; CDR3: CASGRGGNTGELFF; DNA: TGCGCCAGCGGGCGGGGGGGGAACACCGGGGAGCTGTTTTTT
V: TRBV10-3; J: TRBJ2-7; size: NA; D: NA; CDR3: CAISVRRAYEQYF; DNA: TGTGCCATCAGCGTCCGGCGGGCCTACGAGCAGTACTTC
V: TRBV5-4; J: TRBJ2-3; size: NA; D: NA; CDR3: CASSLRQGSTDTQYF; DNA: TGTGCCAGCAGCTTGCGCCAGGGAAGCACAGATACGCAGTATTTT
V: TRBV19; J: TRBJ1-5; size: NA; D: NA; CDR3: CASSIVWRAQPQHF; DNA: TGTGCCAGTAGTATAGTTTGGAGGGCGCAGCCCCAGCATTTT
V: TRBV9; J: TRBJ2-7; size: NA; D: TRBD2; CDR3: CASSRSGGRFYEQYF; DNA: TGTGCCAGCAGCCGTAGCGGGGGCCGCTTCTACGAGCAGTACTTC
V: TRBV20-1; J: TRBJ2-1; size: NA; D: NA; CDR3: CSASLNEQFF; DNA: TGCAGTGCTAGTCTAAATGAGCAGTTCTTC
V: TRBV6-1; J: TRBJ2-1; size: NA; D: TRBD2; CDR3: CASSEQLAGESEQFF; DNA: TGTGCCAGCAGTGAACAACTAGCGGGAGAAAGTGAGCAGTTCTTC
V: TRBV5-1; J: TRBJ2-3; size: NA; D: NA; CDR3: CASSSAIGGADTQYF; DNA: TGCGCCAGCAGCTCGGCCATCGGCGGCGCAGATACGCAGTATTTT
V: TRBV4-3; J: TRBJ1-1; size: NA; D: TRBD1; CDR3: CASSTGMNTEAFF; DNA: TGCGCCAGCTCGACAGGGATGAACACTGAAGCTTTCTTT
V: TRBV13; J: TRBJ2-7; size: once; D: TRBD2; CDR3: CASSFLAGGPDEQYF; DNA: TGTGCCAGCAGCTTTCTGGCGGGAGGGCCCGACGAGCAGTACTTC
V: TRBV18; J: TRBJ1-1; size: NA; D: NA; CDR3: CASSRQKNTEAFF; DNA: TGTGCCAGCTCACGACAGAAGAACACTGAAGCTTTCTTT